Below, 23 T cell receptor beta chains from the same sample are listed, as sequenced in a study of cytomegalovirus exposure and HLA in healthy donors. TCRdb's table, derived via immunoSEQ multiplex PCR, lists solely in-frame clones and lacks some. The sample includes about 250,000 clones, around nine tenths of them seen just once. Sequencing was performed on PBMCs. The source of these receptors is a young man in good health and CMV-seronegative.

The chain is built from TRBV7-9 and TRBJ2-1, with a possible D match to TRBD1 (6 bases). The ends were cut back, 11 bases at V and 5 bases at J, with 13 bases in the middle. This CDR3 has 12 residues. Germline V CDR1 and CDR2: SEHNR, FQNEAQ (reference sequence). The CDR3 is CASGTLNNEQFF. The DNA for the CDR3 is TGTGCCTCAGGGACACTTAACAATGAGCAGTTCTTC. The complete variable domain, with remaining parts taken from reference TRBV7-9 and TRBJ2-1, reads DTGVSQNPRHKITKRGQNVTFRCDPISEHNRLYWYRQTLGQGPEFLTYFQNEAQLEKSRLLSDRFSAERPKGSFSTLEIQRTEQGDSAMYLCASGTLNNEQFFGPGTRLTVL.

The CDR3 protein is CASSFGTVETQYF. The CDR3 DNA reads as TGTGCCAGCAGCTTTGGGACAGTAGAGACCCAGTACTTC. The rearrangement joins TRBV7-2 to TRBJ2-5, with TRBD1 matching 7 bases. Germline CDR1 reads SGHTA; CDR2 reads FQGNSA. This CDR3 is built from 13 residues. V trimming: 3 bases; J trimming: 4 bases; junction bases outside the gene matches: 2. Looking up the rest from reference TRBV7-2 and TRBJ2-5 gives the full variable domain: GAGVSQSPSNKVTEKGKDVELRCDPISGHTALYWYRQSLGQGLEFLIYFQGNSAPDKSGLPSDRFSAERTGGSVSTLTIQRTQQEDSAVYLCASSFGTVETQYFGPGTRLLVL.

V usage is TRBV6-5 and J usage is TRBJ2-7; 10 bases agree with TRBD2. V lost 6 bases, J lost 7 bases, and 12 bases stayed unmatched. The CDR3 has 15 amino acids. Germline CDR1 reads MNHEY; CDR2 reads SVGAGI. CDR3 nucleotides: TGTGCCAGCAGCCGTCTAGCGGGAGTCGGCCAAGAGCAGTACTTC. Translated, it gives CASSRLAGVGQEQYF.

V is TRBV14 and J is TRBJ1-6, with TRBD1 matching over 8 bases. The CDR3 contains 16 residues. V lost 4 bases, J lost 0 bases, and 2 bases stayed unmatched. Germline V gene sequence: CDR1 SGHDN, CDR2 FVKESK. The chain's CDR3 is CASSPTGGSYNSPLHF. CDR3 nucleotides: TGTGCCAGCAGCCCAACAGGGGGCTCCTATAATTCACCCCTCCACTTT.

The chain is built from TRBV10-3 and TRBJ2-2, with D maybe TRBD1 (5 bases). CDR3 length: 15 residues. Trimming pared 4 bases from V and 4 bases from J, leaving 13 bases between. Germline CDR1 reads ENHRY; CDR2 reads SYGVKD. The CDR3 nucleotides read TGTGCCATCAGTGGTTCAGGGTCGACCACCGGGGAGCTGTTTTTT. Translation gives CAISGSGSTTGELFF.

This clone was detected once. This chain uses TRBV27 with TRBJ2-7; 7 nucleotides align to TRBD1. This CDR3 is built from 14 residues. Germline V gene lookup returns CDR1 MNHEY and CDR2 SMNVEV (reference sequence). The trim removed 5 bases at V and 2 bases at J, leaving 6 bases unmatched. In DNA form, the CDR3 reads TGTGCCAGCAGTCCCCGGGACAGCCCCTACGAGCAGTACTTC. Translating it yields CASSPRDSPYEQYF.

This CDR3 reads CASSVSAGGRANTEAFF. The CDR3, as DNA: TGTGCCAGCAGCGTATCGGCCGGCGGCAGGGCGAACACTGAAGCTTTCTTT. This sequence joins TRBV9 and TRBJ1-1; the D gene is possibly TRBD1 (5 bases). CDR3 length: 17 residues. Germline V gene lookup returns CDR1 SGDLS and CDR2 YYNGEE. Trimming removed 1 base from V and 1 base from J, with 17 bases in between.

This clone was detected only a few times. The CDR3 is CASSVSGQETQYF. The DNA of the CDR3 is TGTGCCAGTTCCGTGAGCGGACAAGAGACCCAGTACTTC. The V and J genes are TRBV19 and TRBJ2-5; a possible D gene is TRBD2 (5 bases). Trimming cost V 8 bases and J 2 bases, with 12 bases left between them. This CDR3 contains 13 residues. Germline assignment: CDR1 LNHDA and CDR2 SQIVND (reference sequence).

This clone was recorded only once. The rearrangement uses TRBV5-1 and TRBJ1-1, with D tentatively TRBD1 (6 bases). V was clipped by 3 bases and J by 8 bases, with 26 bases between them. The CDR3 extends over 17 amino acids. Germline-derived CDR1 and CDR2 are SGHRS and YFSETQ. The CDR3 DNA reads as TGCGCCAGCAGCTATCACAGGGTGCACCAAGACCAAAACGAAGCTTTCTTT. It translates to CASSYHRVHQDQNEAFF.

The chain links TRBV5-6 to TRBJ1-1; TRBD1 might be the D (5 bases). This CDR3 has 16 amino acids. Germline V gives CDR1 SGHDT, CDR2 YYEEEE. V lost 4 bases, J lost 2 bases, and 18 bases lay in between. The CDR3 loop is CASSLYDRNINTEAFF. Here the CDR3 DNA reads TGTGCCAGCAGCCTATACGACAGAAACATAAACACTGAAGCTTTCTTT. Full variable domain (remainder filled in from reference TRBV5-6 and TRBJ1-1): DAGVTQSPTHLIKTRGQQVTLRCSPKSGHDTVSWYQQALGQGPQFIFQYYEEEERQRGNFPDRFSGHQFPNYSSELNVNALLLGDSALYLCASSLYDRNINTEAFFGQGTRLTVV.

The rearrangement joins TRBV7-3 to TRBJ1-5; TRBD1 agrees at 7 bases. The CDR3 contains 15 residues. V shed 1 base, J shed 0 bases, and the junction held 0 bases outside the gene matches. CDR1 and CDR2 (germline): SGHTA, FQGTGA. CDR3 region: CASSLRQGSNQPQHF. CDR3 bases: TGTGCCAGCAGCTTAAGACAGGGTAGCAATCAGCCCCAGCATTTT.

The chain joins TRBV28 to TRBJ1-5; D ambiguous. The ends were cut back, 5 bases at V and 6 bases at J, with 14 bases in the middle. Per the germline V gene, CDR1 is MDHEN and CDR2 is SYDVKM. This CDR3 spans 14 amino acids. Written as DNA, the CDR3 is TGTGCCAGCAGTGGAGCGGGAGGGCCTCAGCCCCAGCATTTT. Its translation: CASSGAGGPQPQHF.

DNA of the CDR3: TGCAGCGTGACTAGTCCCTACGAGCAGTACTTC. Its translation: CSVTSPYEQYF. The chain links TRBV29-1 to TRBJ2-7; tentative D call: TRBD2 (6 bases). The CDR3 runs to 11 residues. Trimming stripped 6 bases from V and 2 bases from J, with 8 bases between. CDR1 SQVTM and CDR2 ANQGSEA come from the germline V gene.

This clone appeared a single time. The rearrangement links TRBV15 to TRBJ2-7, with D perhaps TRBD1 (5 bases). The CDR3 sequence is 14 residues long. With 5 bases removed from V and 2 bases from J, the gap between germline ends came to 13 bases. Looked up from germline, CDR1 is LNHNV and CDR2 is YYDKDF (reference sequence). CDR3 nucleotides: TGTGCCACCAGCGTCTACCAGGGTACCTACGAGCAGTACTTC. Amino acids: CATSVYQGTYEQYF.

The CDR3 nucleotides are TGTGCCAGCAGTTTCCAACAGCCTTCTAATCAGCCCCAGCATTTT. Amino acid sequence: CASSFQQPSNQPQHF. The chain is built from TRBV27 and TRBJ1-5; D remains unclear. Per the germline V gene, CDR1 is MNHEY and CDR2 is SMNVEV (reference sequence). V dropped 3 bases and J dropped 4 bases, with 13 bases sitting between them. The CDR3 spans 15 residues.

The chain links TRBV7-9 to TRBJ2-7, with a weak D call TRBD1 (6 bases). Germline loops: CDR1 SEHNR, CDR2 FQNEAQ (reference sequence). The V and J ends lost 4 bases and 3 bases respectively, with 13 bases between them. The CDR3 sequence is 14 residues long. The CDR3: CASSSPDRSYEQYF. The CDR3 bases are TGTGCCAGCAGCTCCCCGGACAGAAGCTACGAGCAGTACTTC.

The J gene is TRBJ2-1, the V gene TRBV30; D is possibly TRBD1 (6 bases). The CDR3 is 12 residues long. Germline values: CDR1 GTSNPN, CDR2 SVGIG (reference sequence). The V and J ends lost 7 bases and 5 bases respectively, with 12 bases between them. The chain's CDR3 is CAYTQGNNEQFF. For the CDR3, the DNA is TGTGCCTACACACAGGGTAACAATGAGCAGTTCTTC.

The chain uses TRBV18 and TRBJ2-1; 8 bases match TRBD2. The CDR3 is 14 residues long. V shed 0 bases and J 7 bases; nucleotides not matched to a gene: 2. The germline V gene encodes CDR1 KGHSH and CDR2 LQKENI. The chain's CDR3 is CASSPPGGGNEQFF. CDR3 in DNA: TGTGCCAGCTCACCACCCGGGGGGGGTAATGAGCAGTTCTTC.

The chain links TRBV2 to TRBJ2-5; the match to TRBD1 covers 10 bases. J gave up 0 bases and V 4 bases, and 8 bases lay outside the gene matches. Germline CDR1 and CDR2: SNHLY and FYNNEI. This CDR3 is 17 amino acids long. The CDR3 sequence is CASSGWRTGGNQETQYF. The CDR3 DNA reads as TGTGCCAGCAGTGGATGGAGGACAGGGGGTAACCAAGAGACCCAGTACTTC.

The sample holds a few counts of this clone. V gene TRBV20-1 combines with J gene TRBJ2-7; maybe TRBD1 (5 bases). CDR1 is DFQATT and CDR2 is SNEGSKA in the germline V gene (reference sequence). The CDR3 totals 11 residues. The germline V and J ends were trimmed by 6 bases and 3 bases, with 9 bases remaining between them. This chain's CDR3 is CSAGPGYEQYF. In nucleotides, the CDR3 is TGCAGTGCGGGGCCGGGCTACGAGCAGTACTTC.

CDR3 region: CASSQVALAGGFYEQYF. The DNA for the CDR3 is TGCGCCAGCAGCCAAGTGGCACTAGCGGGAGGATTCTACGAGCAGTACTTC. The V gene is TRBV4-1, the J gene TRBJ2-7, with 12 bases matching TRBD2. V was clipped by 1 base and J by 3 bases; unmatched bases: 7. This CDR3 contains 17 residues. CDR1 is MGHRA, CDR2 YSYEKL, per germline.

The chain carries TRBV14 and TRBJ2-5, with 9 bases matching TRBD2. The CDR3 is 15 residues long. Germline CDR1 is SGHDN and CDR2 is FVKESK. The J segment lost 1 base and the V segment lost 2 bases, leaving 2 bases of the junction unmatched. CDR3 residues: CASSQLAGFQETQYF. The CDR3, as DNA: TGTGCCAGCAGCCAACTAGCGGGATTCCAAGAGACCCAGTACTTC.

The CDR3: CASSLGTSETQYF. CDR3 bases: TGTGCCAGCAGCCTTGGGACTTCCGAGACCCAGTACTTC. This sequence joins TRBV7-8 and TRBJ2-5, with D possibly being TRBD2 (6 bases). The germline V and J ends were trimmed by 5 bases and 5 bases, with 12 bases remaining between them. Per germline, CDR1 SGHVS and CDR2 FQNEAQ. CDR3 length: 13 residues. The whole variable domain, filled in from reference TRBV7-8 and TRBJ2-5, reads GAGVSQSPRYKVAKRGQDVALRCDPISGHVSLFWYQQALGQGPEFLTYFQNEAQLDKSGLPSDRFFAERPEGSVSTLKIQRTQQEDSAVYLCASSLGTSETQYFGPGTRLLVL.